The 22 T cell receptor beta chains in this list originate from one sample, sequenced in a study of blood T cell repertoires in COVID-19. The data were produced by immunoSEQ multiplex PCR, yet TCRdb's version contains in-frame clones alone and is incomplete. The repertoire has 54,000 or so clones, around nine tenths of them found once; the top ten carry around 3.5%. The specimen sequenced was peripheral blood. These TCRs come from a human donor in a cohort sampled during active COVID-19.

This clone was seen a few times. The gene calls are TRBV6-2 or TRBV6-3 and TRBJ2-1; 12 bases agree with TRBD1. CDR1 is MNHEY and CDR2 is SVGEGT in the germline V gene. The junction had 8 bases not matched to a gene; V was cut back by 1 base and J by 10 bases. The CDR3 is made up of 16 amino acids. The DNA for the CDR3 is TGTGCCAGCAGTTACTTGGGGACAGGGGGCATTGGGGAGCAGTTCTTC. It encodes CASSYLGTGGIGEQFF.

The chain carries TRBV9 and TRBJ2-5, with TRBD1 matching 9 bases. V lost 0 bases, J lost 4 bases, and 7 bases stayed unmatched. Germline-derived CDR1 and CDR2 are SGDLS and YYNGEE. This CDR3 has 16 residues. The CDR3 coding sequence is TGTGCCAGCAGCGTAGGATACAGGGGGCGGGGAGAGACCCAGTACTTC. Encoded protein: CASSVGYRGRGETQYF.

The V gene is TRBV2, the J gene TRBJ2-1; 7 bases agree with TRBD2. V was clipped by 5 bases and J by 5 bases; unmatched bases: 3. Germline V gene sequence: CDR1 SNHLY, CDR2 FYNNEI. This CDR3 has 13 amino acids. The CDR3 sequence: CASSLRGDNEQFF. The CDR3 nucleotides are TGTGCCAGCAGTCTCCGGGGGGACAATGAGCAGTTCTTC. Together with reference TRBV2 and TRBJ2-1, the CDR3 gives the full variable domain: EPEVTQTPSHQVTQMGQEVILRCVPISNHLYFYWYRQILGQKVEFLVSFYNNEISEKSEIFDDQFSVERPDGSNFTLKIRSTKLEDSAMYFCASSLRGDNEQFFGPGTRLTVL.

CDR3: CASQNIVNTEAFF. The CDR3 DNA sequence: TGTGCCTCTCAAAACATCGTGAACACTGAAGCTTTCTTT. This chain joins TRBV27 and TRBJ1-1, with D uncertain. Deletions cut 11 bases from V and 0 bases from J, with 13 bases between. Germline V gene lookup returns CDR1 MNHEY and CDR2 SMNVEV (reference sequence). The CDR3 sequence is 13 residues long.

The gene calls are TRBV7-9 and TRBJ2-3; 11 nucleotides match TRBD1. Germline-derived CDR1 and CDR2 are SEHNR and FQNEAQ (reference sequence). V was pared by 5 bases and J by 4 bases, with 5 bases of the junction left unmatched. This CDR3 has 15 residues. CDR3 loop: CASSLSGQGADTQYF. The CDR3 DNA sequence: TGTGCCAGCAGCCTCTCGGGACAGGGGGCAGATACGCAGTATTTT.

The chain couples TRBV19 to TRBJ2-5; a possible D gene is TRBD1 (5 bases). V was cut by 4 bases and J by 4 bases, with 10 bases left in between. The CDR3 runs 13 residues. Germline loops: CDR1 LNHDA, CDR2 SQIVND (reference sequence). CDR3 region: CASSKGLLETQYF. The DNA for the CDR3 is TGTGCCAGTAGTAAGGGGTTGTTAGAGACCCAGTACTTC.

This chain connects TRBV19 to TRBJ1-2, with unresolved D. The V end lost 0 bases, the J end lost 4 bases, and 6 bases lay between the germline ends. The germline CDR1 and CDR2 sequences are LNHDA and SQIVND (reference sequence). The CDR3 runs 13 residues. The CDR3 sequence is CASSIDAVYGYTF. As DNA, the CDR3 is TGTGCCAGTAGTATAGATGCGGTCTATGGCTACACCTTC. Filled out from reference TRBV19 and TRBJ1-2, the complete variable domain reads DGGITQSPKYLFRKEGQNVTLSCEQNLNHDAMYWYRQDPGQGLRLIYYSQIVNDFQKGDIAEGYSVSREKKESFPLTVTSAQKNPTAFYLCASSIDAVYGYTFGSGTRLTVV.

This chain connects TRBV19 to TRBJ2-1; no firm D call. V was cut by 3 bases and J by 10 bases, with 7 bases left in between. CDR1 is LNHDA and CDR2 is SQIVND in the germline V gene (reference sequence). The CDR3 totals 11 residues. The CDR3 DNA reads as TGTGCCAGTAGTATTTCGGTGGAGCAGTTCTTC. Translating it yields CASSISVEQFF.

The chain carries TRBV7-3 and TRBJ1-1; possibly TRBD1 for D (5 bases). Trimming shortened V by 8 bases and J by 4 bases, and 14 bases separated the two germline ends. The CDR3 contains 13 residues. CDR1 is SGHTA and CDR2 is FQGTGA in the germline V gene. The CDR3 sequence: CASAGGGGTEAFF. CDR3 sequence (DNA): TGTGCCAGCGCAGGTGGCGGGGGCACTGAAGCTTTCTTT.

The chain combines TRBV19 with TRBJ1-1, with 8 bases that match TRBD1. CDR1 is LNHDA and CDR2 is SQIVND in the germline V gene (reference sequence). CDR3 length: 13 residues. V gave up 7 bases and J gave up 8 bases; unmatched junction bases: 9. CDR3 loop: CASTNRQGSEAFF. The DNA for the CDR3 is TGTGCCAGTACCAACAGACAGGGGAGCGAAGCTTTCTTT.

The rearrangement uses TRBV30 and TRBJ1-4; 7 nucleotides align to TRBD1. Germline V lookup: CDR1 GTSNPN, CDR2 SVGIG (reference sequence). Trimming cost V 4 bases and J 7 bases; bases outside gene matches: 12. The CDR3 sequence is 15 residues long. The CDR3 here is CAWTVGGGSIEKLFF. The CDR3 DNA follows: TGTGCCTGGACAGTAGGAGGGGGCTCTATTGAAAAACTGTTTTTT.

The CDR3 is CASSQGTYQDTQYF. As DNA, the CDR3 is TGCGCCAGCAGCCAAGGGACTTACCAAGATACGCAGTATTTT. This chain links TRBV5-1 with TRBJ2-3; tentative D call: TRBD2 (6 bases). Trimming took 4 bases from V and 5 from J, leaving 14 bases between them. The germline V gene encodes CDR1 SGHRS and CDR2 YFSETQ. CDR3 size: 14 residues.

The chain links TRBV7-3 to TRBJ2-3; 12 nucleotides align to TRBD2. The CDR3 consists of 16 residues. V lost 5 bases to trimming and J lost 3 bases; unmatched junction nucleotides: 6. Germline CDR1 and CDR2: SGHTA and FQGTGA. This CDR3 is CASSPGLAGNTDTQYF. The CDR3 nucleotides read TGTGCCAGCAGCCCAGGACTAGCGGGAAATACAGATACGCAGTATTTT.

The rearrangement joins TRBV6-2 or TRBV6-3 to TRBJ1-5; D might be TRBD1 (5 bases). Trimming took 2 bases from V and 3 from J, leaving 8 bases between them. Germline CDR1 is MNHEY and CDR2 is SVGEGT. The CDR3 is 14 amino acids. In DNA form, the CDR3 reads TGTGCCAGCAGTTACGCGACAGTCAATCAGCCCCAGCATTTT. Translated, it gives CASSYATVNQPQHF.

This clone was observed once. This rearrangement joins TRBV10-3 to TRBJ2-1, with TRBD2 matching over 10 bases. The CDR3 length is 15 residues. J was trimmed by 1 base and V by 8 bases; bases with no gene match: 5. Germline V gene sequence: CDR1 ENHRY, CDR2 SYGVKD. The DNA for the CDR3 is TGTGCCATCGGGACTAGCGTAACATCCTACAATGAGCAGTTCTTC. It yields the protein CAIGTSVTSYNEQFF.

J is TRBJ2-7 and V is TRBV4-1; TRBD1 is a possible D gene (6 bases). CDR1 and CDR2 from the germline V gene are MGHRA and YSYEKL. Trimming stripped 2 bases from V and 2 bases from J, with 16 bases between. This CDR3 comprises 16 residues. CDR3 sequence: CASSQSFDRFAYEQYF. The CDR3 coding sequence is TGCGCCAGCAGCCAATCCTTTGACAGGTTCGCCTACGAGCAGTACTTC.

V gene TRBV6-1 combines with J gene TRBJ2-7; tentatively, D is TRBD2 (5 bases). Per germline, CDR1 MNHNS and CDR2 SASEGT. This CDR3 comprises 15 residues. Trimming stripped 0 bases from V and 2 bases from J, with 11 bases between. Written as DNA, the CDR3 is TGTGCCAGCAGTGAAGCGTCCGCGGGCCCCTACGAGCAGTACTTC. This codes for CASSEASAGPYEQYF.

The chain recombines TRBV3-1 (or the pseudogene TRBV3-2) with TRBJ2-2; 11 bases are a match to TRBD2. This CDR3 spans 15 amino acids. V lost 3 bases and J lost 3; bases outside the gene matches: 0. CDR1 is LGHDT, CDR2 YNNKEL, per germline (reference sequence). In nucleotides, the CDR3 is TGTGCCAGCAGCCAGGGACTAGCGGACACCGGGGAGCTGTTTTTT. This translates into CASSQGLADTGELFF.

The genes are TRBV19 and TRBJ2-1, with a possible D match to TRBD2 (6 bases). The germline V gene encodes CDR1 LNHDA and CDR2 SQIVND (reference sequence). Deletions cut 1 base from V and 9 bases from J, with 10 bases between. The CDR3 extends over 13 amino acids. The CDR3 DNA is TGTGCCAGTAGTATAGTACTAGCCGGTGAGCAGTTCTTC. It specifies CASSIVLAGEQFF.

This chain uses TRBV6-2 or TRBV6-3 with TRBJ1-2; no clear D. The CDR3 is 14 amino acids. Trimming removed 6 bases from V and 8 bases from J, with 19 bases in between. Germline V gene sequence: CDR1 MNHEY, CDR2 SVGEGT. CDR3: CASSLSRSSNGYTF. The CDR3 DNA reads as TGTGCCAGCAGCCTTAGCAGATCCTCGAACGGCTACACCTTC.

V and J are TRBV5-1 and TRBJ1-1, with TRBD1 matching over 10 bases. The junction had 3 bases not matched to a gene; V was cut back by 2 bases and J by 5 bases. The CDR3 runs 14 residues. From germline, CDR1 is SGHRS and CDR2 YFSETQ. Here the CDR3 reads CASSLGQGGTEAFF. DNA for the CDR3: TGCGCCAGCAGCTTAGGACAGGGGGGGACTGAAGCTTTCTTT. The whole variable domain, remainder taken from reference TRBV5-1 and TRBJ1-1, is KAGVTQTPRYLIKTRGQQVTLSCSPISGHRSVSWYQQTPGQGLQFLFEYFSETQRNKGNFPGRFSGRQFSNSRSEMNVSTLELGDSALYLCASSLGQGGTEAFFGQGTRLTVV.

V gene TRBV5-4 combines with J gene TRBJ2-1; 8 bases line up with TRBD2. The trim removed 2 bases at V and 9 bases at J, leaving 7 bases unmatched. The CDR3 covers 14 residues. The germline gives CDR1 SGHNT, CDR2 YYREEE (reference sequence). The CDR3 coding sequence is TGTGCCAGCAGCTTTCCAGCGGGGGATGCTGAGCAGTTCTTC. It encodes CASSFPAGDAEQFF.